Below are 12 T cell receptor beta chains sequenced from a single sample in a study of OX40 agonist ivuxolimab in advanced cancers. Measured with immunoSEQ multiplex PCR; TCRdb has only the in-frame clones, and not every one. The table has 70,000 to 95,000 clones, approximately 85% seen once; the top ten hold 4.1%. Sequences were derived from CD4+ or CD8+ T cells sorted from blood, sampled in a trial of the OX40 agonist ivuxolimab. These receptors were taken from an adult with an advanced solid tumor such as melanoma, head and neck, liver or kidney cancer.

V is TRBV6-5 and J is TRBJ2-7, with 9 positions matching TRBD2. CDR3 length equals 15 residues. With V trimmed by 5 bases and J by 2 bases, 7 bases remained unmatched. Germline V CDR1 and CDR2: MNHEY, SVGAGI. The CDR3 is CASSRGASGTYEQYF. CDR3 nucleotides: TGTGCCAGCAGTCGCGGGGCTAGCGGGACCTACGAGCAGTACTTC.

The V call is TRBV5-4, the J call TRBJ1-2; TRBD1 is a possible D gene (6 bases). There are 15 residues in the CDR3. CDR1 and CDR2 (germline): SGHNT, YYREEE (reference sequence). V was clipped by 4 bases and J by 8 bases, with 21 bases between them. As DNA, the CDR3 is TGTGCCAGCAGCCAAACCGGGACACCTAAGCGGGGCTACACCTTC. Translated, it gives CASSQTGTPKRGYTF.

CDR3 amino acids: CASSPDRHNEQFF. Here the CDR3 DNA reads TGTGCCAGCAGTCCCGACAGGCACAATGAGCAGTTCTTC. The chain recombines TRBV5-4 with TRBJ2-1; possible D gene TRBD1, 6 bases. The CDR3 sequence is 13 residues long. Germline CDR1 SGHNT, CDR2 YYREEE (reference sequence). V lost 5 bases and J lost 5, with 11 bases in between.

The table lists this clone with a few counts. The genes are TRBV29-1 and TRBJ2-5, with unresolved D. The CDR3 loop spans 13 amino acids. Per germline, CDR1 SQVTM and CDR2 ANQGSEA. With 1 base removed from V and 1 base from J, the gap between germline ends came to 7 bases. The CDR3 DNA follows: TGCAGCGTTGAAGGGAAGATCCAAGAGACCCAGTACTTC. It is translated as CSVEGKIQETQYF.

The V gene is TRBV5-1, the J gene TRBJ2-1; the D is unclear. Germline V gene sequence: CDR1 SGHRS, CDR2 YFSETQ. This CDR3 has 14 amino acids. Trimming took 2 bases from V and 8 from J, leaving 14 bases between them. The CDR3 DNA reads as TGCGCCAGCAGCTTTGGCGATTCGGAGTATGAGCAGTTCTTC. Amino acid sequence: CASSFGDSEYEQFF. Full variable domain (rest looked up from reference TRBV5-1 and TRBJ2-1): KAGVTQTPRYLIKTRGQQVTLSCSPISGHRSVSWYQQTPGQGLQFLFEYFSETQRNKGNFPGRFSGRQFSNSRSEMNVSTLELGDSALYLCASSFGDSEYEQFFGPGTRLTVL.

The rearrangement links TRBV7-9 to TRBJ2-1; TRBD1 matches at 7 bases. This CDR3 has 17 residues. CDR1 is SEHNR and CDR2 is FQNEAQ in the germline V gene (reference sequence). The V segment lost 1 base and the J segment 7 bases; nucleotides outside the gene matches: 13. Here the CDR3 reads CASSLVKSLGGLNEQFF. CDR3 DNA sequence: TGTGCCAGCAGCTTAGTTAAGTCTCTAGGGGGCCTAAATGAGCAGTTCTTC.

This CDR3 reads CAWTRTVNTEAFF. In DNA form, the CDR3 reads TGTGCCTGGACTCGCACAGTCAACACTGAAGCTTTCTTT. The rearrangement links TRBV30 to TRBJ1-1; D is unclear. The CDR3 spans 13 residues. Trimming removed 4 bases from V and 2 bases from J, with 11 bases in between. Germline CDR1 is GTSNPN and CDR2 is SVGIG (reference sequence).

This clone has just one count. The gene calls are TRBV30 and TRBJ2-3, with TRBD2 as a possible D gene (6 bases). Germline V gives CDR1 GTSNPN, CDR2 SVGIG (reference sequence). Trimming removed 1 base from V and 0 bases from J, with 8 bases in between. The CDR3 runs to 14 residues. CDR3 nucleotide sequence: TGTGCCTGGAGTGGGCGGGGCAGCACAGATACGCAGTATTTT. Protein: CAWSGRGSTDTQYF.

The rearrangement links TRBV19 to TRBJ2-3; D gene ambiguous. This CDR3 spans 13 amino acids. Germline CDR1 is LNHDA and CDR2 is SQIVND (reference sequence). Trimming cost V 3 bases and J 2 bases, with 6 bases left between them. Here the CDR3 reads CASSIQDTDTQYF. The CDR3 DNA reads TGTGCCAGTAGTATCCAGGACACAGATACGCAGTATTTT.

The chain joins TRBV5-6 to TRBJ2-1; D is ambiguous. This CDR3 comprises 17 residues. The ends were cut back, 0 bases at V and 0 bases at J, with 13 bases in the middle. Per the germline V gene, CDR1 is SGHDT and CDR2 is YYEEEE. CDR3 coding DNA: TGTGCCAGCAGCTTGGTACTTTCCCTGAGCTCCTACAATGAGCAGTTCTTC. This codes for CASSLVLSLSSYNEQFF.

The chain combines TRBV14 with TRBJ2-7, with TRBD2 matching over 8 bases. The CDR3 covers 14 residues. The V gene end was trimmed by 3 bases and the J gene end by 1 base; junction bases not matched to a gene: 2. The germline CDR1 and CDR2 sequences are SGHDN and FVKESK. The DNA of the CDR3 is TGTGCCAGCAGCCATCCTAGCGGGTCCTACGAGCAGTACTTC. Translation: CASSHPSGSYEQYF.

V and J are TRBV5-1 and TRBJ2-5; TRBD2 matches at 7 bases. This CDR3 has 15 residues. CDR1 is SGHRS and CDR2 is YFSETQ in the germline V gene. V shed 1 base and J 5 bases; nucleotides not matched to a gene: 8. CDR3 DNA: TGCGCCAGCAGCTTGAGAGTGGGAGGGTTTGAGACCCAGTACTTC. Protein product: CASSLRVGGFETQYF. Based on the CDR3 plus reference TRBV5-1 and TRBJ2-5, the full variable domain is KAGVTQTPRYLIKTRGQQVTLSCSPISGHRSVSWYQQTPGQGLQFLFEYFSETQRNKGNFPGRFSGRQFSNSRSEMNVSTLELGDSALYLCASSLRVGGFETQYFGPGTRLLVL.